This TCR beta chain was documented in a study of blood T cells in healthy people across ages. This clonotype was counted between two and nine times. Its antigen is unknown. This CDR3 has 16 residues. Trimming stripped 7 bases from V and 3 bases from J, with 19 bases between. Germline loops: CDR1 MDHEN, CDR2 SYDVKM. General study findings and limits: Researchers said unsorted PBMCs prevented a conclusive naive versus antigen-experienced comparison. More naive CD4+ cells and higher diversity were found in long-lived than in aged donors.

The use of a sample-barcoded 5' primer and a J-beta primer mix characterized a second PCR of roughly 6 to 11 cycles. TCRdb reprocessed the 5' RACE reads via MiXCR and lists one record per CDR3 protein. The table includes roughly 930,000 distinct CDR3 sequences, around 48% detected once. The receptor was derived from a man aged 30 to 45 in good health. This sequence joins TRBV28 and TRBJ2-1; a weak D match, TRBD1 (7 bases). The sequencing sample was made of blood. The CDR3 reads CASTRAGTAGYNEQFF. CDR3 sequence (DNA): TGTGCCAGCACACGAGCAGGGACAGCGGGCTACAATGAGCAGTTCTTC.